This paragraph covers one T cell receptor beta chain sequence. Its matching antigen is unknown. The assay used deep level. The table came from immunoSEQ multiplex PCR; TCRdb's copy has only in-frame clones and leaves some out. The repertoire includes about 2 million clones, about 95% of them detected once, and 1% to 1.5% sits in the top ten. These data originate in a study of shared clonotypes between healthy human individuals. On the study more broadly: Per-donor plates numbered three CD4 naive, three CD4 memory, two CD8 naive and one CD8 memory.

Findings and limits, study-wide: Blood alone was sampled, and tissue repertoires likely differ. Investigators expected sequencing depth to affect clonotype sharing among donors.

CDR1 and CDR2 from the germline V gene are MGHRA and YSYEKL. Trimming stripped 1 base from V and 7 bases from J, with 11 bases between. The CDR3 has 14 residues. Terminally differentiated effector memory CD45RA+ cells were excluded by CCR7 positive selection of CD45RO-negative cells. This receptor was taken from a young man in good health. The chain links TRBV4-1 to TRBJ1-5; D unclear. Sequences were obtained from naive CD8+ T cells sorted from blood. The CDR3: CASSQVGSSQPQHF. CDR3 bases: TGCGCCAGCAGCCAAGTCGGAAGTTCCCAGCCCCAGCATTTT.